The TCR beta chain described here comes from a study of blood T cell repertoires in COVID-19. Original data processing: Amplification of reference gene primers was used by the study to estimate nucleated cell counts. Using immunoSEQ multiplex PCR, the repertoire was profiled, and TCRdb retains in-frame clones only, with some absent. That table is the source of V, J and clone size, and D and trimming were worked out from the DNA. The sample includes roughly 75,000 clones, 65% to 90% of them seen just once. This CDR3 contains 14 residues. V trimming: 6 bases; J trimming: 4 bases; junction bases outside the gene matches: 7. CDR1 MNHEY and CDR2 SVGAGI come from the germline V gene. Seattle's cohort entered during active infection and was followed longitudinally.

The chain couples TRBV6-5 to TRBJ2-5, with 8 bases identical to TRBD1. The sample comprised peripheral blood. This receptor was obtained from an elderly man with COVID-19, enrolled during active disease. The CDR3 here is CASSRGPRGETQYF. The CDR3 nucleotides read TGTGCCAGCAGCAGGGGGCCACGAGGAGAGACCCAGTACTTC.